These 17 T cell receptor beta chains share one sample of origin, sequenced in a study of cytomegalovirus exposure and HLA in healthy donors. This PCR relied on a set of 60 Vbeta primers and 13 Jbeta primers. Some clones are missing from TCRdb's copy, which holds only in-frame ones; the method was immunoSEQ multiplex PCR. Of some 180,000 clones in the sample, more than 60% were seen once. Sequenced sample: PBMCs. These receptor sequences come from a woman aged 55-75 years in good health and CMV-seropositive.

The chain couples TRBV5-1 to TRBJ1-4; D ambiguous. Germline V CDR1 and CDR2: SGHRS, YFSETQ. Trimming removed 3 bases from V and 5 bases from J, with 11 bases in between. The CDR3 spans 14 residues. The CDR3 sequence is CASSSGDQNEKLFF. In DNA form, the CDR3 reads TGCGCCAGCAGCTCCGGTGATCAAAATGAAAAACTGTTTTTT.

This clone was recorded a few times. This CDR3 is CASSLDRESSKTQYF. The CDR3 DNA follows: TGCGCCAGCAGCTTGGATCGGGAGAGTAGCAAGACCCAGTACTTC. The V call is TRBV5-1, the J call TRBJ2-5; D possibly corresponds to TRBD2 (6 bases). CDR1 and CDR2 from the germline V gene are SGHRS and YFSETQ. V was trimmed by 0 bases and J by 6 bases, leaving 15 bases between them. The CDR3 spans 15 residues.

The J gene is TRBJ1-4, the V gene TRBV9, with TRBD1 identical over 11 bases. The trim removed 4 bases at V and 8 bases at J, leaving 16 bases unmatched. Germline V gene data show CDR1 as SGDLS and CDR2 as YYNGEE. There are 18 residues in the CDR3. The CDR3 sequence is CASSPRRTGGGSGEKLFF. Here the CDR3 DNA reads TGTGCCAGCAGCCCACGTCGGACAGGGGGCGGTTCAGGGGAAAAACTGTTTTTT.

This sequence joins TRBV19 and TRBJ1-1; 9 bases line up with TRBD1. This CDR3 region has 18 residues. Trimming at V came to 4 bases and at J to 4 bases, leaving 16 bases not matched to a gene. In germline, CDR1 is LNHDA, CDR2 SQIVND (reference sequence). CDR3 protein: CASSKSGTGTLGITEAFF. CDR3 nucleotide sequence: TGTGCCAGTAGTAAATCCGGGACAGGGACCTTAGGCATCACTGAAGCTTTCTTT.

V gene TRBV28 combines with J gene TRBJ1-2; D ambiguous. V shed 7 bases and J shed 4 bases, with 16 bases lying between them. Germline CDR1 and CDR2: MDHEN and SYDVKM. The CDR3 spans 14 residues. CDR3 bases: TGTGCCAGCACCCTAGGTGCGGTCGGCTATGGCTACACCTTC. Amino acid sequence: CASTLGAVGYGYTF.

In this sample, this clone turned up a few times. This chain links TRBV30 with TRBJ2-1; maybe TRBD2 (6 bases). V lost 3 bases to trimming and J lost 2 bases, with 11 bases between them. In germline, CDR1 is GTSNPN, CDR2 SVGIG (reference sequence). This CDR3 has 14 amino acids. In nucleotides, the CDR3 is TGTGCCTGGAGAATAGCGGTGCCCTACAATGAGCAGTTCTTC. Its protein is CAWRIAVPYNEQFF.

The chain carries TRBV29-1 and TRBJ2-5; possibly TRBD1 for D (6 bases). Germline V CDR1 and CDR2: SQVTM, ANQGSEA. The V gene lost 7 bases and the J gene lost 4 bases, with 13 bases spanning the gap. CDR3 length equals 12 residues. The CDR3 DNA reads TGCAGCGCCACAGGGTACGCAGAGACCCAGTACTTC. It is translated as CSATGYAETQYF.

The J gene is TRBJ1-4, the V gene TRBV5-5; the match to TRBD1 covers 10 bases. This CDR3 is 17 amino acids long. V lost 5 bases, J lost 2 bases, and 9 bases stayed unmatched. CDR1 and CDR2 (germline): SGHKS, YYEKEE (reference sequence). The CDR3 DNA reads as TGTGCCAGCAGAATCACCGGGACAGGGGCTACTAATGAAAAACTGTTTTTT. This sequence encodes CASRITGTGATNEKLFF.

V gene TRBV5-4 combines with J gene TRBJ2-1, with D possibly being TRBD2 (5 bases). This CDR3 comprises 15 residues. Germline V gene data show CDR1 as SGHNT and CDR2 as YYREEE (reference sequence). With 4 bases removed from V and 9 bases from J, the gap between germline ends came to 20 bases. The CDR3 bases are TGTGCCAGCAGCCTCGGACGCGAGGGTCGAGCTGAGCAGTTCTTC. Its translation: CASSLGREGRAEQFF.

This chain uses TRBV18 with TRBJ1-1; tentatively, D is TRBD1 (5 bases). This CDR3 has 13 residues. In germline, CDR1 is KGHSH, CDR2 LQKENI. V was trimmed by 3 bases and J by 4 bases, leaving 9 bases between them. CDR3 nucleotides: TGTGCCAGCTCACCCGACGGGGGCACTGAAGCTTTCTTT. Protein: CASSPDGGTEAFF. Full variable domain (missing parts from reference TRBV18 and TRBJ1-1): NAGVMQNPRHLVRRRGQEARLRCSPMKGHSHVYWYRQLPEEGLKFMVYLQKENIIDESGMPKERFSAEFPKEGPSILRIQQVVRGDSAAYFCASSPDGGTEAFFGQGTRLTVV.

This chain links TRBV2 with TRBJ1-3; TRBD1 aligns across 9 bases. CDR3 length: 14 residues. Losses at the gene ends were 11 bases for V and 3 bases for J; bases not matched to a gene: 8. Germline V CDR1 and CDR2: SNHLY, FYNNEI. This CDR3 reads CAGRGTGNGNTIYF. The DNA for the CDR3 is TGTGCCGGGAGAGGGACAGGGAATGGAAACACCATATATTTT.

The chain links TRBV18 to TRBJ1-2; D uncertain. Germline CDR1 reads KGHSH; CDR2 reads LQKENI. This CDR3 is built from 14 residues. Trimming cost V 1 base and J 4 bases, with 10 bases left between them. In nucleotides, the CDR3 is TGTGCCAGCTCACCACTGAGCGACCTCTATGGCTACACCTTC. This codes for CASSPLSDLYGYTF.

In nucleotides, the CDR3 is TGTGCCAGTAGTATGCGCGGATGGGAGTCTAACTATGGCTACACCTTC. Translation gives CASSMRGWESNYGYTF. The chain combines TRBV19 with TRBJ1-2, with unresolved D. The germline gives CDR1 LNHDA, CDR2 SQIVND (reference sequence). The CDR3 extends over 16 amino acids. V was shortened by 3 bases and J by 0 bases, with 14 bases between the two germline ends. The full variable domain, in which reference TRBV19 and TRBJ1-2 provide the parts outside the CDR3, is DGGITQSPKYLFRKEGQNVTLSCEQNLNHDAMYWYRQDPGQGLRLIYYSQIVNDFQKGDIAEGYSVSREKKESFPLTVTSAQKNPTAFYLCASSMRGWESNYGYTFGSGTRLTVV.

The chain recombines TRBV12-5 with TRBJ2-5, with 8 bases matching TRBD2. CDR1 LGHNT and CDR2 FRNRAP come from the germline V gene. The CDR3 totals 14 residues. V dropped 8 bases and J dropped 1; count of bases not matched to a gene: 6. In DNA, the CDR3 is TGTGCTAGTTCCCGGGGGGGACCCCAAGAGACCCAGTACTTC. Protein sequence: CASSRGGPQETQYF. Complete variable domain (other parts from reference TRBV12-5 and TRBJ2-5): DARVTQTPRHKVTEMGQEVTMRCQPILGHNTVFWYRQTMMQGLELLAYFRNRAPLDDSGMPKDRFSAEMPDATLATLKIQPSEPRDSAVYFCASSRGGPQETQYFGPGTRLLVL.

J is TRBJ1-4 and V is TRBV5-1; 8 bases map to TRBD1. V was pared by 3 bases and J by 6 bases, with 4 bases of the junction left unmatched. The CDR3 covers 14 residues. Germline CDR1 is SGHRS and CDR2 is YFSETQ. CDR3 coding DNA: TGCGCCAGCAGCTCAGGGGGCGCGGATGAAAAACTGTTTTTT. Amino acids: CASSSGGADEKLFF.

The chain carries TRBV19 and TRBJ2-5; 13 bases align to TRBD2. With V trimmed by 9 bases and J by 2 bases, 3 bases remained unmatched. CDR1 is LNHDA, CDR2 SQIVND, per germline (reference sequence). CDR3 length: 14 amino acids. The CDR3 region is CASRLAGGQETQYF. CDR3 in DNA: TGTGCCAGCCGACTAGCGGGAGGTCAAGAGACCCAGTACTTC.

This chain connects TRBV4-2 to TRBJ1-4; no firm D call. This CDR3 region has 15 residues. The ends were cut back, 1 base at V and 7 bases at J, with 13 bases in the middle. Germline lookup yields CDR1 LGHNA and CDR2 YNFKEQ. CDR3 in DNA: TGTGCCAGCAGCCAAGTCAGCACAGAAACTGAAAAACTGTTTTTT. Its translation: CASSQVSTETEKLFF.